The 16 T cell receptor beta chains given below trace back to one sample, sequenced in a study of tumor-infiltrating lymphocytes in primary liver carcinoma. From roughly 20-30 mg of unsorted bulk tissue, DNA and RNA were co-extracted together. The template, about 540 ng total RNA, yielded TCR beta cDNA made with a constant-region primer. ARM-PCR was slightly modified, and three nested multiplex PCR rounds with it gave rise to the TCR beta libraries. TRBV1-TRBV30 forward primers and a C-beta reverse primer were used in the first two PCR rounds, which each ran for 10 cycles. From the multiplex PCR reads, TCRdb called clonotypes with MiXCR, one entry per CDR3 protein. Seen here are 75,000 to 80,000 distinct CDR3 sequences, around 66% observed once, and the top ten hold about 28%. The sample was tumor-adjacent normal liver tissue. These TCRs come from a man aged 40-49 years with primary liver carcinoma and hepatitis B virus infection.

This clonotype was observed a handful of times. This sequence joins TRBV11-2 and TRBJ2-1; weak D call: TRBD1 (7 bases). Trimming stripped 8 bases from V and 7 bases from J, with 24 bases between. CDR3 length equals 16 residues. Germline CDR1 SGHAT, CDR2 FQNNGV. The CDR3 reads CASGLRTGGLRNEQFF. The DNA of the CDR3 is TGTGCCAGCGGCCTGAGGACAGGAGGGCTTCGGAATGAGCAGTTCTTC.

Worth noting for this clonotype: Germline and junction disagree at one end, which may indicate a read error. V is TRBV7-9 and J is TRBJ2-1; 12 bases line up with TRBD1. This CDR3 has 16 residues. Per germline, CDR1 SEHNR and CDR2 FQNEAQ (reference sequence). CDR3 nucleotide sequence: TGTGCCAGCAGCTCACCCCGGGACAGGGGGCGGGATGAGCAGCTCTTC. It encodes CASSSPRDRGRDEQLF.

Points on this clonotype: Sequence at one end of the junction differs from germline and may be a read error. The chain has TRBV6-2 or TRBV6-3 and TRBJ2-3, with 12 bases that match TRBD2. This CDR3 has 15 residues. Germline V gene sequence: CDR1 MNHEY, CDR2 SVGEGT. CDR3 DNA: TGCGCCAGCAGATACACAGGACTAGCGGGGGATACGCAGTATTTT. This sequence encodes CASRYTGLAGDTQYF.

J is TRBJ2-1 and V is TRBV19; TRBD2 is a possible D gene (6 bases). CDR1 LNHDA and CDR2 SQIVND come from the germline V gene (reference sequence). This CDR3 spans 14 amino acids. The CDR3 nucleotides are TGTACCTCCGGAGGGGACTCCACCTACAATGAGCAGTTCTTC. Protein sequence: CTSGGDSTYNEQFF.

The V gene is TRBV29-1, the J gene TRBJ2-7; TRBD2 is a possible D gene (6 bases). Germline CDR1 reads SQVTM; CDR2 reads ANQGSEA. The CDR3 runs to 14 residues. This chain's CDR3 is CVEEERDGSYEQYF. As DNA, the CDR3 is TGCGTTGAAGAAGAACGGGACGGGAGCTACGAGCAGTACTTC.

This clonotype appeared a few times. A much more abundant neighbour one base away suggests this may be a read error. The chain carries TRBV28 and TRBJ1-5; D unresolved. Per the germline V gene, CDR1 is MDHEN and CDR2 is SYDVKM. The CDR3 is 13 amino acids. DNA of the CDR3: TGTGCCAGCAGTCTATGGGCGAGTCGTCCCCAGCATTTT. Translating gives CASSLWASRPQHF.

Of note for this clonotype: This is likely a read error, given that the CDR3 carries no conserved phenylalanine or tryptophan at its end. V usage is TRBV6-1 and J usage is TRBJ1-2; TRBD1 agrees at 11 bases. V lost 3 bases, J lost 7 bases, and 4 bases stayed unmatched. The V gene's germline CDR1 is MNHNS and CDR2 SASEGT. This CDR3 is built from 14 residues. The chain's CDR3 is CASSDPGTGGGYTY. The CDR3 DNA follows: TGTGCCAGCAGTGACCCCGGGACAGGGGGTGGCTACACCTAC.

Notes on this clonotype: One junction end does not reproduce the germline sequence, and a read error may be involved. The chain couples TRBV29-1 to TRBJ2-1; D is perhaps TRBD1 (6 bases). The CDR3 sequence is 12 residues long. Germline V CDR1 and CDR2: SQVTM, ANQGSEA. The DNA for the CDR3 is TGCAGTGCCCGCCCAGGGGAGAATGAACAGTTCTTC. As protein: CSARPGENEQFF.

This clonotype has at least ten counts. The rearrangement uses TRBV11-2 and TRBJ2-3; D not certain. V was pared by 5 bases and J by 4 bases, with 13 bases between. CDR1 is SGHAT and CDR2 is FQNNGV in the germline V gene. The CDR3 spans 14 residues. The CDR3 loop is CASSPPGRADTQYF. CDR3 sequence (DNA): TGTGCCAGCAGCCCCCCGGGCCGGGCAGATACGCAGTATTTT. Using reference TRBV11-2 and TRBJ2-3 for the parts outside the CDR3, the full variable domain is EAGVAQSPRYKIIEKRQSVAFWCNPISGHATLYWYQQILGQGPKLLIQFQNNGVVDDSQLPKDRFSAERLKGVDSTLKIQPAKLEDSAVYLCASSPPGRADTQYFGPGTRLTVL.

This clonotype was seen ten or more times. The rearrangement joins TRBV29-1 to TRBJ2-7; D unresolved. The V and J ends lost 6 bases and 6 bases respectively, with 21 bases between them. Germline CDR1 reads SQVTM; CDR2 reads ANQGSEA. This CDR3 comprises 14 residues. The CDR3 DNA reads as TGCAGCGTCCACGAGATCCCGGGCAATCCCGAGCAGTACTTC. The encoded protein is CSVHEIPGNPEQYF.

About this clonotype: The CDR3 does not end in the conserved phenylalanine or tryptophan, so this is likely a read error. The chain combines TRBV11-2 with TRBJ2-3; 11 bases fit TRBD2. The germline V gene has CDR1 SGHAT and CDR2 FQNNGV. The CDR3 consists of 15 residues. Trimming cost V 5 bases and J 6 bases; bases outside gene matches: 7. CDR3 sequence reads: CASSPGLAGPDTQYS. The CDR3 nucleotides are TGTGCCAGCAGCCCTGGACTAGCGGGCCCGGATACGCAGTATTCT.

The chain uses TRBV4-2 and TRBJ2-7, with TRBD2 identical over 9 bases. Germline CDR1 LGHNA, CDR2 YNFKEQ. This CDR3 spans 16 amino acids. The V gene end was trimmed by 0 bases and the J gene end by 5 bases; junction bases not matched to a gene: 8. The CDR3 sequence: CASSQEASGVSHEQYF. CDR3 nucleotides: TGTGCCAGCAGCCAAGAGGCTAGCGGGGTTTCACACGAGCAGTACTTC.

The CDR3 sequence: CSARDRTGGDTQYF. Written as DNA, the CDR3 is TGCAGTGCTAGAGACCGGACAGGAGGAGATACGCAGTATTTT. The rearrangement joins TRBV20-1 to TRBJ2-3; TRBD1 matches 7 bases. CDR1 is DFQATT, CDR2 SNEGSKA, per germline (reference sequence). The junction had 5 bases not matched to a gene; V was cut back by 0 bases and J by 5 bases. The CDR3 spans 14 residues.

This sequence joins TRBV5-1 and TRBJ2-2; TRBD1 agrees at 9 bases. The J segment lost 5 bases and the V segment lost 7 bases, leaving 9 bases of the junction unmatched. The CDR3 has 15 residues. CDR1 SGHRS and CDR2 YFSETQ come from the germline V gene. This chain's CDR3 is CASGTSGTGTGELFF. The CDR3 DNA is TGCGCCAGCGGCACTTCCGGGACAGGGACCGGGGAGCTGTTTTTT.

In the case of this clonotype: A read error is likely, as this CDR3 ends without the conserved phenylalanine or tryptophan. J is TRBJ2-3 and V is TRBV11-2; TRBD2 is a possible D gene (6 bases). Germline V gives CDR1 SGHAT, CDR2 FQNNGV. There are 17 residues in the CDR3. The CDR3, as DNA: TGTACCAGCAGCTTAGATCCGGGGGAGACTAGCACAGATACGCAGTATCTT. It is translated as CTSSLDPGETSTDTQYL.

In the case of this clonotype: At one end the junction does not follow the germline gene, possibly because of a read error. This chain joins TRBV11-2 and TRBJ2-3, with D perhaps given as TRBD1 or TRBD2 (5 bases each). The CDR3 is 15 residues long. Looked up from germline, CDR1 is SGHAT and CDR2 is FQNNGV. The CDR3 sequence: CTSSSTGVGAYTQYF. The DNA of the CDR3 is TGTACCAGCAGTTCAACCGGGGTAGGGGCTTATACTCAGTATTTT.